This T cell receptor (beta chain) was profiled in a study of neurological immune-mediated disorders (dated by TCRdb to between 2017 and 2020). Describing the broader study: Among the 35 or so multiple sclerosis patients, 31 had relapsing-remitting MS and 3 had secondary progressive MS. The cohort was made up of 60 to 75 subjects, consisting of 15 or so HAM/TSP patients, some 34 multiple sclerosis patients and around 20 healthy controls. Longitudinal samples, technical triplicates and paired sorted CD4+ and CD8+ T-cell subsets, alongside PBMC samples, were included among the approximately 99 TCR-beta libraries. Using UMI-based sequencing, the study compared peripheral blood TCR-beta repertoires from patients with HTLV-I-associated myelopathy (HAM/TSP), patients with multiple sclerosis, and healthy controls.

For unsorted PBMC libraries, 2 million PBMCs were used after storage in RNAlater at -80 degrees C until RNA extraction. Multiple sclerosis patients were enrolled in a US clinical protocol evaluating disease progression by magnetic resonance imaging. Peripheral blood was subjected to Ficoll-Hypaque density gradient centrifugation to isolate PBMCs, which were then cryopreserved in liquid nitrogen. Overall study results and their limits: No identical CDR3 amino acid sequences were shared among expanded clones across subjects, suggesting private TCR-beta repertoires in all groups. Phylogenetic analysis grouped repertoires from 18 of 34 MS patients into a cluster of related CDR3 sequences, suggesting a possible repertoire-level signature. TCR clonal expansion was greatest in HAM/TSP patients and smallest in MS patients, who ranked below even healthy controls. No clinical or MRI features were associated with the MS cluster, and the authors said that larger cohorts are needed.

To synthesize cDNA, template-switch 5'RACE was performed with a primer carrying a 10-nucleotide random unique molecular identifier so that each TCR transcript was tagged. Every sequencing run covered 15-18 subjects and yielded more than 180 million TCR-beta sequences. Total RNA was extracted with the RNeasy kit. The KAPA Real-time Library Amplification kit was used to amplify TCR-beta VDJ regions with primers targeting the TCR constant region and the 5'RACE anchor. Sample indexes and Illumina adaptors were added in a first PCR, after which library yield was increased in a second PCR. After Ampure bead purification, the roughly 650 bp TCR product was size-selected on a 2% E-gel SizeSelection system. Before pooling, libraries had their quality checked on a Bioanalyzer, their concentration measured with Qubit, and their quantity determined with the Kapa Library Quantification kit. Libraries were sequenced paired-end 2 x 150 bp on an Illumina HiSeq 2500. To increase sequence diversity, roughly 24-31% phiX was spiked into each library pool. The source study handled its data this way. The quality-filtered reads were processed with the UMI-based MiGEC pipeline, whose error correction step removed more than 75% of the raw TCR sequences. IMGT germline references were used for aligning VDJ genes, and each clonotype was defined as a unique CDR3 amino acid sequence together with its V-J genes. Clonal expansion, Shannon diversity, and CDR3 relatedness (CalcPairwiseDistances, ClusterSamples) were evaluated with VDJtools, and phylogenetic trees were built with CLCbio workbench. Expanded clones were defined as having at least 8 unique UMIs, based on coefficient-of-variation modelling across technical triplicates. Starting from the raw public reads, TCRdb applied fastp trimming at Q25, assembled clones with MiXCR and retained in-frame beta chains. Each entry is one CDR3 protein sequence, shown with its most common DNA and genes. TCRdb's processing, not the authors', yielded these V and J calls. The sample table lists 60,000 to 80,000 distinct CDR3 sequences, around 5% of them with a count of one. The ten largest clones represent around 3.4% of the sample.

Taken from the germline V gene (reference sequence), the CDR1 and CDR2 loops are MNHNY and SVGAGI. V sheds 5 bases and J sheds 6 bases, leaving 13 bases between their ends. The CDR3 runs 13 amino acids, cysteine and phenylalanine included. The sequence is cut down to CDR3 DNA, 39 bases in frame from base 1. This clonotype was seen at least ten times. Its specific antigen is unknown. Base qualities are not at hand, and no much larger clone is one base apart. The clonotype originates from a woman between 45 and 60 years old with multiple sclerosis. The receptor chain draws on TRBV6-6 and TRBJ2-5; TRBD1 is perhaps the D gene, given 5 matching bases. Sequenced sample: PBMCs. The CDR3 in this case is CASSGASVKTQYF. In nucleotide form, the sequence is TGTGCCAGCAGTGGGGCGTCTGTAAAGACCCAGTACTTC.